A selection of T cell receptor beta chains follows, all from one sample in a study of blood T cells in healthy people across ages. One entry per CDR3 protein results from TCRdb running MiXCR on the 5' RACE reads. The top ten hold roughly 14% of the sample, which has roughly 680,000 distinct CDR3 sequences, 52% seen once. Sample: blood. These receptors were collected from an elderly woman in good health. CDR3s leave out the opening cysteine and the closing phenylalanine or tryptophan.

CDR3	V	J
ASSTKGTYTGELF	TRBV25-1	TRBJ2-2
SASRRTGLNNSPLH	TRBV20-1	TRBJ1-6
ASSLLAGSTDTQY	TRBV11-2	TRBJ2-3
ASSPMTGGREQY	TRBV6-6	TRBJ2-5
ASSGKGGNNSPLH	TRBV27	TRBJ1-6
ASSTRDRVTYEQY	TRBV7-2	-
ASSQVSGPRGLVGTDTQY	TRBV4-2	TRBJ2-3
ASSPGGRSEQF	TRBV12-3/TRBV12-4	TRBJ2-1
ASSRTSGRNTGELF	TRBV3-1	TRBJ2-2
ASSAVSRASVNTGELF	TRBV3-1	TRBJ2-2
ASSQGATLTSSPLH	TRBV4-2	TRBJ1-6
ASSPGPYTEAF	TRBV28	TRBJ1-1
SVYPRENYEQY	TRBV20-1	TRBJ2-7
ASSYSGGRLYNEQF	TRBV6-2/TRBV6-3	TRBJ2-1
TSVPSINYGYT	TRBV20-1	TRBJ1-2